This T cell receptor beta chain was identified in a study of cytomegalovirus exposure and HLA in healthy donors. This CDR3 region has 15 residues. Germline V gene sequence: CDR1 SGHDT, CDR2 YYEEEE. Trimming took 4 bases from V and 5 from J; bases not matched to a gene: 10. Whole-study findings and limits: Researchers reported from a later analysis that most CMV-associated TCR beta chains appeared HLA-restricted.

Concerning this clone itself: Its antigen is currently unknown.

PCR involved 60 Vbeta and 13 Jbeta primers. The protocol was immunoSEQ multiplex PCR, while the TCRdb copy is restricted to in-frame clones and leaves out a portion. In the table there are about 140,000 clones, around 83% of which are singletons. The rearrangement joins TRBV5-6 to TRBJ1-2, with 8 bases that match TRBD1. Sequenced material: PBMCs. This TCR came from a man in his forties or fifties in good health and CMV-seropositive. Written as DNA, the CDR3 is TGTGCCAGCAGCACCGGACAGGGCCTACTTTATGGCTACACCTTC. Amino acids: CASSTGQGLLYGYTF. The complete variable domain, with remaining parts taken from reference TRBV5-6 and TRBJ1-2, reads DAGVTQSPTHLIKTRGQQVTLRCSPKSGHDTVSWYQQALGQGPQFIFQYYEEEERQRGNFPDRFSGHQFPNYSSELNVNALLLGDSALYLCASSTGQGLLYGYTFGSGTRLTVV.